What follows are 28 T cell receptor beta chains derived from one specimen sequenced in a study of blood T cell repertoires in COVID-19. Sequenced by immunoSEQ multiplex PCR; TCRdb stores in-frame clones only, minus some. The data contain about 70,000 clones, around 89% of them singletons. The sample taken for sequencing was peripheral blood. These receptors came from a human donor in a cohort sampled during active COVID-19.

V and J are TRBV27 and TRBJ2-1, with 11 bases lining up with TRBD2. V lost 0 bases to trimming and J lost 2 bases; unmatched junction nucleotides: 15. The CDR3 has 21 amino acids. Looked up from germline, CDR1 is MNHEY and CDR2 is SMNVEV (reference sequence). CDR3: CASSLSIMRALAGGPYNEQFF. In nucleotides, the CDR3 is TGTGCCAGCAGTTTATCGATAATGAGGGCTCTAGCGGGAGGACCCTACAATGAGCAGTTCTTC.

The chain uses TRBV7-9 and TRBJ2-7; 9 bases agree with TRBD2. The CDR3 is made up of 15 amino acids. CDR1 SEHNR and CDR2 FQNEAQ come from the germline V gene (reference sequence). The ends lost 5 bases at V and 0 bases at J; junction bases unmatched: 5. CDR3 sequence: CASSDAGGSSYEQYF. CDR3 nucleotides: TGTGCCAGCAGCGACGCGGGAGGGAGCTCCTACGAGCAGTACTTC.

The chain couples TRBV7-9 to TRBJ2-1, with TRBD2 identical over 13 bases. Germline lookup yields CDR1 SEHNR and CDR2 FQNEAQ (reference sequence). This CDR3 has 15 residues. Trimming removed 4 bases from V and 8 bases from J; junction bases left unmatched: 5. CDR3 protein: CASSSGLAGFDEQFF. The DNA of the CDR3 is TGTGCCAGCAGCTCGGGACTAGCGGGGTTCGATGAGCAGTTCTTC.

J is TRBJ2-1 and V is TRBV4-2; 11 bases are a match to TRBD1. Germline V lookup: CDR1 LGHNA, CDR2 YNFKEQ. The V and J ends lost 4 bases and 2 bases, in that order; junction bases with no gene match: 1. This CDR3 has 15 amino acids. Here the CDR3 DNA reads TGTGCCAGCAGCCCGGGACAGGGGGCCTACAATGAGCAGTTCTTC. This codes for CASSPGQGAYNEQFF.

The chain couples TRBV4-2 to TRBJ2-1; TRBD1 is a possible D gene (5 bases). The CDR3 runs 14 residues. Per germline, CDR1 LGHNA and CDR2 YNFKEQ. V gave up 0 bases and J gave up 6 bases, with 9 bases separating them. The CDR3 is CASSQEQGPNEQFF. The CDR3 DNA reads TGTGCCAGCAGCCAAGAGCAGGGTCCCAATGAGCAGTTCTTC.

V usage is TRBV5-5 and J usage is TRBJ1-1; 8 bases match TRBD1. Germline loops: CDR1 SGHKS, CDR2 YYEKEE (reference sequence). The CDR3 loop spans 15 amino acids. V dropped 0 bases and J dropped 5; count of bases not matched to a gene: 6. CDR3 loop: CASSLDWTGLTEAFF. The CDR3 bases are TGTGCCAGCAGCTTGGACTGGACAGGGCTGACTGAAGCTTTCTTT.

The gene calls are TRBV28 and TRBJ2-7, with TRBD2 matching over 7 bases. The CDR3 has 14 amino acids. In germline, CDR1 is MDHEN, CDR2 SYDVKM. V shed 2 bases, J shed 5 bases, and the junction held 6 bases outside the gene matches. The CDR3, as DNA: TGTGCCAGCAGTTTAGAGGCGGGAGTGGACGAGCAGTACTTC. Its translation: CASSLEAGVDEQYF.

The chain combines TRBV5-1 with TRBJ2-1; 9 nucleotides agree with TRBD2. Germline trimming cut 5 bases from V and 7 bases from J; bases unmatched to any gene: 10. Germline V gives CDR1 SGHRS, CDR2 YFSETQ. This CDR3 comprises 15 residues. The CDR3, as DNA: TGCGCCAGCAGTCGGGACTCAGCGGGAGGAAATGAGCAGTTCTTC. Residues: CASSRDSAGGNEQFF.

The V call is TRBV2, the J call TRBJ2-3, with 7 bases that match TRBD2. Germline CDR1 SNHLY, CDR2 FYNNEI. V shed 7 bases and J 4 bases; nucleotides not matched to a gene: 8. This CDR3 region has 14 residues. CDR3 coding DNA: TGTGCCAGCAACAGCGGGACCAATGCAGATACGCAGTATTTT. This sequence encodes CASNSGTNADTQYF.

The chain links TRBV27 to TRBJ2-2; maybe TRBD1 (6 bases). Germline V gives CDR1 MNHEY, CDR2 SMNVEV (reference sequence). This CDR3 has 18 amino acids. V gave up 0 bases and J gave up 8 bases, with 22 bases separating them. The CDR3 sequence is CASSLSPNRDTAGGELFF. DNA for the CDR3: TGTGCCAGCAGTTTATCGCCGAACCGGGACACCGCTGGGGGGGAGCTGTTTTTT.

V and J are TRBV24-1 and TRBJ1-5; TRBD1 aligns across 10 bases. CDR1 and CDR2 (germline): KGHDR, SFDVKD. Germline trimming cut 11 bases from V and 7 bases from J; bases unmatched to any gene: 4. There are 12 residues in the CDR3. CDR3 amino acids: CAIGQGGQPQHF. Written as DNA, the CDR3 is TGTGCCATCGGACAGGGGGGACAGCCCCAGCATTTT.

There are a few counts of this clone. The gene calls are TRBV6-5 and TRBJ2-6; 7 bases map to TRBD1. This CDR3 is 15 amino acids long. V was pared by 5 bases and J by 0 bases, with 1 base of the junction left unmatched. The germline gives CDR1 MNHEY, CDR2 SVGAGI. This chain's CDR3 is CASSRDSSGANVLTF. CDR3 sequence (DNA): TGTGCCAGCAGTAGGGACAGCTCTGGGGCCAACGTCCTGACTTTC.

V and J are TRBV25-1 and TRBJ2-5, with a tentative D call TRBD1 (6 bases). CDR3 length equals 14 residues. Per germline, CDR1 MGHDK and CDR2 SYGVNS. The ends were cut back, 3 bases at V and 6 bases at J, with 14 bases in the middle. The CDR3 coding sequence is TGTGCCAGCAGTGACTCCGGGACACTCCAGACCCAGTACTTC. Translation: CASSDSGTLQTQYF. The complete variable domain, with remaining parts taken from reference TRBV25-1 and TRBJ2-5, reads EADIYQTPRYLVIGTGKKITLECSQTMGHDKMYWYQQDPGMELHLIHYSYGVNSTEKGDLSSESTVSRIRTEHFPLTLESARPSHTSQYLCASSDSGTLQTQYFGPGTRLLVL.

This sequence joins TRBV4-1 and TRBJ2-5, with 8 bases fitting TRBD1. V gave up 4 bases and J gave up 2 bases; unmatched junction bases: 9. The CDR3 length is 16 residues. The germline V gene encodes CDR1 MGHRA and CDR2 YSYEKL. The CDR3 DNA follows: TGCGCCAGCAGCCTCACGCCCGGGACAGGACAAGAGACCCAGTACTTC. Its translation: CASSLTPGTGQETQYF.

The DNA of the CDR3 is TGTGCCAGTAGTTACCGAGGGTGGGAGAACACTGAAGCTTTCTTT. Amino acids: CASSYRGWENTEAFF. V gene TRBV19 combines with J gene TRBJ1-1; D unclear. Per germline, CDR1 LNHDA and CDR2 SQIVND (reference sequence). Trimming removed 5 bases at V and 1 base at J, with 14 bases between. This CDR3 has 15 residues.

The chain is built from TRBV11-3 and TRBJ1-2; maybe TRBD1 (6 bases). V lost 2 bases to trimming and J lost 0 bases, with 10 bases between them. Germline CDR1 and CDR2: SGHNT and YENEEA. This CDR3 is built from 15 residues. CDR3 in amino acids: CASSLTTGTNYGYTF. The CDR3 DNA is TGTGCCAGCAGCTTAACCACAGGGACTAACTATGGCTACACCTTC.

Concerning this clone: Other DNA sequences in this sample translate to the same CDR3. V and J are TRBV10-3 and TRBJ1-1; 9 positions agree with TRBD1. Per germline, CDR1 ENHRY and CDR2 SYGVKD. This CDR3 comprises 13 residues. The ends lost 6 bases at V and 3 bases at J; junction bases unmatched: 2. In nucleotides, the CDR3 is TGTGCCATCAGAGACAGGGGGGACACTGAAGCTTTCTTT. Amino acid sequence: CAIRDRGDTEAFF.

This chain joins TRBV3-1 (or the pseudogene TRBV3-2) and TRBJ2-1, with a tentative D call TRBD1 (5 bases). The CDR3 is 16 amino acids. V was trimmed by 0 bases and J by 3 bases, leaving 12 bases between them. Per the germline V gene, CDR1 is LGHDT and CDR2 is YNNKEL (reference sequence). The CDR3 loop reads CASSQDWGGDYNEQFF. In DNA form, the CDR3 reads TGTGCCAGCAGCCAAGATTGGGGCGGTGACTACAATGAGCAGTTCTTC.

The chain carries TRBV3-1 (or the pseudogene TRBV3-2) and TRBJ2-7; maybe TRBD2 (5 bases). The CDR3 sequence is 14 residues long. Trimming took off 3 bases at V and 5 bases at J, with 14 bases between the two ends. The V gene's germline CDR1 is LGHDT and CDR2 YNNKEL (reference sequence). CDR3 DNA sequence: TGTGCCAGCAGCCAGGGTCTCCTAGCTGACGAGCAGTACTTC. Translated: CASSQGLLADEQYF.

This chain links TRBV2 with TRBJ2-1, with a tentative D call TRBD2 (6 bases). This CDR3 contains 12 residues. V lost 7 bases and J 8 bases, leaving 12 bases between the germline ends. CDR1 and CDR2 from the germline V gene are SNHLY and FYNNEI. In DNA form, the CDR3 reads TGTGCCAGCAAAGGGCCGGGGGATGAGCAGTTCTTC. Its protein is CASKGPGDEQFF.

The chain couples TRBV29-1 to TRBJ1-2; D is perhaps TRBD1 (6 bases). This CDR3 is 12 amino acids long. Trimming removed 5 bases at V and 6 bases at J, with 13 bases between. Germline V gene sequence: CDR1 SQVTM, CDR2 ANQGSEA. CDR3 sequence reads: CSVTGNGDGYTF. The CDR3 DNA reads as TGCAGCGTTACAGGGAATGGCGATGGCTACACCTTC.

This clone was seen only a few times. The chain links TRBV6-2 or TRBV6-3 to TRBJ2-7; D possibly corresponds to TRBD1 (5 bases). Deletions cut 4 bases from V and 6 bases from J, with 13 bases between. Germline V CDR1 and CDR2: MNHEY, SVGEGT. The CDR3 runs 13 residues. CDR3 protein: CASSLAGMTEQYV. CDR3 in DNA: TGTGCCAGCAGTTTAGCAGGGATGACCGAGCAGTACGTC.

This chain joins TRBV18 and TRBJ1-1, with no clear D. The CDR3 has 13 residues. The V gene lost 2 bases and the J gene lost 3 bases, with 7 bases spanning the gap. Germline V gives CDR1 KGHSH, CDR2 LQKENI. CDR3 bases: TGTGCCAGCTCACCAATCCAGGACACTGAAGCTTTCTTT. This encodes CASSPIQDTEAFF.

CDR3 amino acids: CASSLGRGFETQYF. DNA of the CDR3: TGCGCCAGCAGCTTGGGCAGGGGGTTCGAGACCCAGTACTTC. V is TRBV5-1 and J is TRBJ2-5; 7 bases are a match to TRBD1. The J segment lost 5 bases and the V segment lost 0 bases, leaving 4 bases of the junction unmatched. Per germline, CDR1 SGHRS and CDR2 YFSETQ. There are 14 residues in the CDR3. Combining the CDR3 with reference TRBV5-1 and TRBJ2-5 gives the whole variable domain KAGVTQTPRYLIKTRGQQVTLSCSPISGHRSVSWYQQTPGQGLQFLFEYFSETQRNKGNFPGRFSGRQFSNSRSEMNVSTLELGDSALYLCASSLGRGFETQYFGPGTRLLVL.

The chain joins TRBV19 to TRBJ1-2; D not resolved. Germline CDR1 LNHDA, CDR2 SQIVND (reference sequence). V was shortened by 3 bases and J by 8 bases, with 13 bases between the two germline ends. The CDR3 has 13 amino acids. Written as DNA, the CDR3 is TGTGCCAGTAGTATGGGTAGCCGCCCAGGCTACACCTTC. Translated: CASSMGSRPGYTF.

The V gene is TRBV2, the J gene TRBJ1-1; D call uncertain. V gave up 7 bases and J gave up 5 bases, with 17 bases separating them. The CDR3 is 14 amino acids. Germline V lookup: CDR1 SNHLY, CDR2 FYNNEI. The CDR3 DNA is TGTGCCAGCACGGAGGGCTTAAGGGAGACTGAAGCTTTCTTT. Its translation: CASTEGLRETEAFF.

This clone was recorded only once. The genes are TRBV9 and TRBJ2-1, with D possibly being TRBD1 (5 bases). The V and J ends lost 3 bases and 2 bases respectively, with 12 bases between them. Germline lookup yields CDR1 SGDLS and CDR2 YYNGEE. The CDR3 has 15 amino acids. For the CDR3, the DNA is TGTGCCAGCAGCGCGTTCGACAGTACCTACAATGAGCAGTTCTTC. Residues: CASSAFDSTYNEQFF.

The rearrangement uses TRBV19 and TRBJ2-3; 8 positions match TRBD1. From germline, CDR1 is LNHDA and CDR2 SQIVND (reference sequence). Trimming removed 3 bases from V and 2 bases from J; junction bases left unmatched: 7. This CDR3 contains 16 residues. The DNA of the CDR3 is TGTGCCAGTAGTATCCGTGGTCAGGGGGCCACAGATACGCAGTATTTT. Its translation: CASSIRGQGATDTQYF. Together with reference TRBV19 and TRBJ2-3, the CDR3 gives the full variable domain: DGGITQSPKYLFRKEGQNVTLSCEQNLNHDAMYWYRQDPGQGLRLIYYSQIVNDFQKGDIAEGYSVSREKKESFPLTVTSAQKNPTAFYLCASSIRGQGATDTQYFGPGTRLTVL.